This is a list of T cell receptor beta chains from one sample in a study of blood T cell repertoires in COVID-19. The table came from immunoSEQ multiplex PCR; TCRdb's copy has only in-frame clones and leaves some out. The sample gives about 81,000 clones, about 82% of which show up once; 25% is in the top ten. The specimen sequenced was peripheral blood. Receptors were obtained from a human donor in a cohort sampled during active COVID-19. Both conserved end residues are part of each CDR3. D genes are given only for firm matches. Only some rows state a clone size, as once, few, many or a class for expanded clones.

>TRBJ1-4|TRBV2|NA|few
CASGREQEKLFF
TGTGCCAGCGGCCGGGAGCAAGAAAAACTGTTTTTT
>TRBJ2-5|TRBV24-1|NA|NA
CATSDIQRDQETQYF
TGTGCCACCAGTGATATCCAACGGGATCAAGAGACCCAGTACTTC
>TRBJ1-2|TRBV5-6|TRBD1|NA
CASSLVDRDNYGYTF
TGTGCCAGCAGCTTGGTGGACAGGGATAACTATGGCTACACCTTC
>TRBJ2-1|TRBV2|NA|NA
CASSDLVNEQFF
TGTGCCAGCAGTGATCTAGTCAATGAGCAGTTCTTC
>TRBJ1-5|TRBV6-2/TRBV6-3|NA|NA
CASSYVRGSNQPQHF
TGTGCCAGCAGTTACGTACGGGGATCCAATCAGCCCCAGCATTTT
>TRBJ1-6|TRBV19|TRBD1|once
CASRDRNSPLHF
TGTGCCAGTAGGGACAGGAATTCACCCCTCCACTTT
>TRBJ1-2|TRBV9|TRBD1|NA
CASSRQARDRGSYGYTF
TGTGCCAGCAGCCGTCAGGCCCGGGACAGGGGGAGCTATGGCTACACCTTC
>TRBJ2-6|TRBV5-1|NA|NA
CASSFDWSGANVLTF
TGCGCCAGCAGCTTCGACTGGTCTGGGGCCAACGTCCTGACTTTC
>TRBJ1-5|TRBV24-1|TRBD1|NA
CANPLGQGDGRGDQPQHF
TGTGCCAACCCCCTGGGACAGGGGGATGGCCGGGGCGATCAGCCCCAGCATTTT
>TRBJ1-6|TRBV5-1|NA|NA
CASSLGQGNNSPLHF
TGCGCCAGCAGCTTGGGCCAGGGCAATAATTCACCCCTCCACTTT
>TRBJ1-5|TRBV15|NA|NA
CATSSEYRVSNQPQHF
TGTGCCACCAGCAGTGAATACAGGGTTAGCAATCAGCCCCAGCATTTT
>TRBJ2-6|TRBV4-1|NA|NA
CASSQSNTPSGANVLTF
TGCGCCAGCAGCCAATCCAATACTCCCTCTGGGGCCAACGTCCTGACTTTC